This T cell receptor (beta chain) was sequenced during a study of blood T cells in healthy people across ages. For the second PCR, which ran for roughly 6 to 11 cycles, a sample-barcoded 5' primer and a J-beta primer mix were used. Template switching added a 12-random-nucleotide identifier to every cDNA molecule. TCRdb used MiXCR to reprocess the 5' RACE reads, holding one entry per CDR3 protein. The table has around 1.7 million distinct CDR3 sequences, roughly 27% seen once. Germline lookup yields CDR1 SQVTM and CDR2 ANQGSEA. V lost 3 bases, J lost 0 bases, and 10 bases lay in between. CDR3 length: 14 residues. Study outcomes and limitations: Fewer expanded clones and more diversity marked long-lived versus aged donors.

Notes on this clonotype: Its antigen remains unknown.

Peripheral blood, roughly 9.3 milliliters per donor, was collected. Total RNA, at least 5.5 micrograms per sample, was extracted from PBMCs. The clonotype originates from a woman under 40 in good health. Specimen: blood. This sequence joins TRBV29-1 and TRBJ2-3; D not certain. The CDR3 DNA reads as TGCAGCGTTGAGGGCAGGTTAAGCACAGATACGCAGTATTTT. Protein sequence: CSVEGRLSTDTQYF.